The present TCR beta chain was sequenced within a study of blood T cell repertoires in COVID-19. About the research overall: From the United States, Italy and Spain came samples of acute and convalescent COVID-19. Sample material is recorded as cDNA or gDNA derived from T cells, B-cell-depleted T cells, or PBMCs.

Methods used by the authors: Nucleated cell counts were estimated from reference gene primer amplification. Sequencing used immunoSEQ multiplex PCR; TCRdb keeps in-frame clones, though not all of them. That table gives V, J and clone size, and the DNA gave D and trimming. The table records about 220,000 clones, around 84% of them present only once. This CDR3 has 15 amino acids. Germline V gene sequence: CDR1 SGHRS, CDR2 YFSETQ. Unmatched junction bases numbered 1, after V lost 3 bases and J lost 2 bases. The gene calls are TRBV5-1 and TRBJ2-5, with 13 positions matching TRBD2. This TCR was sampled from a human donor in a cohort sampled during active COVID-19. Source material: peripheral blood. CDR3 bases: TGCGCCAGCAGCTGGACTAGCGGGGGTCAAGAGACCCAGTACTTC. It encodes CASSWTSGGQETQYF.